This T cell receptor (beta chain) was sequenced during a study of CD8 T cells in Susac syndrome (dated by TCRdb to about 2019). Study-level background: Whether CD8+ T cell activation and differentiation in Susac syndrome was antigen driven was tested using repertoire sequencing. CD8+ T cell repertoire clonality was compared between eleven to twelve healthy donors, roughly 14 Susac syndrome patients and 15 multiple sclerosis patients.

In its sample, this clonotype was seen once. It lacks a known antigen. Per-base quality was not reported, and no clone a single base away is much larger than it. One read offers little support. Peripheral blood CD8+ and CD4+ T cells from healthy donors, Susac syndrome patients and multiple sclerosis patients were profiled using high-throughput TCR beta sequencing. Treatment-naive patients with stable or active relapsing-remitting disease fulfilling revised McDonald criteria were used as multiple sclerosis controls. Bulk CD8+ and CD4+ T cells were purified by magnetic negative isolation, while CD8+ TEMRA cells were enriched using FACS. Blood was collected in EDTA tubes and processed within 24 hours, with PBMCs isolated through density gradient centrifugation. PBMCs destined for TCR sequencing were cryopreserved in liquid nitrogen and later thawed in a 37 °C water bath. A purity of at least 90% was achieved for sorted or isolated CD4+, CD8+ and CD8+ TEMRA cells.

CDR1 and CDR2 were assigned from the germline V gene (reference sequence) as DFQATT and SNEGSKA. Including the terminal cysteine and phenylalanine, the CDR3 comprises 15 residues. Only CDR3 DNA is held: 45 bases, read in frame from base 1. Trimming costs V 0 bases and J 3 bases, and their ends lie 12 bases apart. Broad study findings and their caveats: The TCR sequencing and HLA analysis was acknowledged to have included a relatively small number of individuals.

RNA was extracted with the RNeasy kit and 0.5 to 1 ug was reverse transcribed using random hexamers. TCR beta CDR3 regions were amplified with the immunoSEQ multiplex PCR assay covering 54 Vbeta and 13 Jbeta segments. PCR amplification bias was corrected using a synthetic template baseline for primer optimization and computational correction. On the study's bioinformatics: Only productive sequences were kept, with reads annotated to V, D and J genes according to IMGT and analyzed in immunoSEQ Analyzer. Clonality was computed as one minus Shannon entropy normalized by log2 of the number of productive unique sequences. For each patient and control, public and private clones were evaluated within the 100 most prevalent clones. Clones were defined as Susac-specific if absent from the healthy and MS cohorts, from around 1,000 published viral clones and from other ImmuneACCESS disease sequences. TCRdb applied fastp at Q25 and MiXCR to the public reads, then kept only in-frame beta chains. Records with the same CDR3 protein are collapsed into one entry carrying the most frequent genes and DNA. The authors' filters were not applied to this entry. The sample data list 250,000 to 350,000 distinct CDR3 sequences, and 85% of these were observed just once. The ten largest clones add up to approximately 0.12% of the sample.

Sequencing was carried out using CD8+ T cells from PBMCs. The V and J genes are TRBV20-1 and TRBJ2-1; D gene: possibly TRBD2, on 7 matching bases. The receptor was isolated from a human donor with multiple sclerosis. In nucleotides, the sequence is TGCAGTGCTAGAGACAGTAGGGGGGGCTACAATGAGCAGTTCTTC. It encodes CSARDSRGGYNEQFF.